This T cell receptor beta chain was captured in a study of cytotoxic CD8 clonotypes in ibrutinib-treated CLL (dated by TCRdb to about 2021). Concerning the study at large: The cohort was composed of about 10 relapsed/refractory and roughly 16 treatment-naive patients; IGHV unmutated status was identified in 17 patients. Responses were partial in around 24 patients and complete in 2; after median approximately 69 months follow-up, roughly 14 stayed in remission and about 12 progressed. Response samples were taken after a median of roughly a year on treatment, ranging from about 6 to 36 months. On average, each sample yielded 255,043 productive templates and tens of thousands of productive rearrangements. Of the 90 or so participants in the trial, approximately 26 had longitudinal samples available. Cryopreserved peripheral blood mononuclear cells were obtained before treatment, at response, and at either sustained remission or disease progression. Study-wide findings and limitations: Public clonotypes were rare and either contracted or stayed stable during treatment, and the rise in clonality at ibrutinib response reflected the expansion of private clonotypes. Sustained-remission and progressing patients did not have matched sampling times, and lymph node repertoires were not examined. At baseline, clonality was higher than in age-matched healthy donors and showed a strong correlation with circulating CD8+ T-cell counts. Clonality increased at ibrutinib response, stayed stable in sustained remission, and fell back toward baseline at progression.

This clone was recorded a few times. Its antigen is not yet known. Base qualities are not recorded, but no much larger clone differs from it by a single base. V lost 6 bases and J lost 5 bases, and the count of bases not matched to a germline gene is 7. The CDR3 sequence holds 14 residues, the cysteine and phenylalanine included. The kept DNA is CDR3 alone, 42 bases in frame from the first base. For CDR1 and CDR2, the germline V gene lists SNHLY and FYNNEI. Roughly 2 micrograms of genomic DNA were extracted from cryopreserved PBMCs for TCR beta library preparation. High-throughput TCR beta sequencing was performed on longitudinal blood samples from CLL patients receiving ibrutinib monotherapy. Patients were enrolled in a phase 2 open-label single-center ibrutinib monotherapy trial. On a MiSeq, deep resolution sequencing aimed for a depth between 1 in 1 million and 1 in 200,000 T cells, with each clonotype covered about 9.9x on average. The immunoSEQ hsTCRB Kit was used to generate the TCR beta libraries. The authors' analysis ran thus. Data were analyzed with ImmunoSEQ Data Assistant and ImmunoSEQ Analyzer, with V, D and J genes assigned per IMGT definitions. Clonality, which ranges from 0 to 1, was calculated as one minus the normalized Shannon entropy of productive rearrangement frequencies. Only overrepresented clonotypes making up at least 0.05% of each patient's repertoire were included in the public clonotype analysis. Approximately 14 age-matched healthy donor repertoires from immuneACCESS served as clonality controls. TCRdb took this table from immuneACCESS and kept in-frame rearrangements with V and J called. Such tables lack part of the clones; where checked against another copy, unresolved V genes explain under half of the gap, and the rest is unexplained. V, J and clone size are taken as reported in that table, and D and trimming were inferred from the DNA itself. The sample table contains thousands of clones; only one count was recorded for around 70% of them. The ten largest clonotypes hold less than 45% of the sample.

The sequence joins TRBV2 to TRBJ1-2, and TRBD1 matches 9 of the central bases. The TCR sequence derives from a human donor with chronic lymphocytic leukemia. Specimen: PBMCs, collected before ibrutinib treatment. The CDR3 reads as follows: CASRGGQGTYGYTF. The nucleotides read TGTGCCAGCAGGGGGGGACAGGGCACATATGGCTACACCTTC.